This TCR beta chain was found in a study of CD8 T cells in ankylosing spondylitis. Study-level results: Clones linked to disease, bearing a CD8+ phenotype, were relatively rare in peripheral blood. Enrichment of disease-linked clones was reportedly significant in matched ankylosing spondylitis synovial fluid. Ankylosing spondylitis blood appeared to carry a characteristic TCR beta motif of seven to nine highly homologous variants.

Ten or more counts support this clonotype. The target antigen is unknown. Libraries of TCR beta came from quantitative 5'-RACE with molecular barcodes. One entry per CDR3 protein results from TCRdb running MiXCR on the 5' RACE reads. The table has about 360,000 distinct CDR3 sequences, around 15% seen once; the top ten hold 1.1%. The CDR3 runs to 13 residues. V lost 6 bases to trimming and J lost 7 bases; unmatched junction nucleotides: 11. Germline CDR1 and CDR2: SQVTM and ANQGSEA. This chain uses TRBV29-1 with TRBJ2-7; TRBD1 matches 8 bases. This sequence was found in a male donor with ankylosing spondylitis or in good health (not recorded which). Sequencing was done on a sample of blood, either unsorted or a sorted T cell fraction (not recorded which). This chain's CDR3 is CSVQTGDLWEQYF. DNA of the CDR3: TGCAGCGTCCAGACAGGGGACCTATGGGAGCAGTACTTC.